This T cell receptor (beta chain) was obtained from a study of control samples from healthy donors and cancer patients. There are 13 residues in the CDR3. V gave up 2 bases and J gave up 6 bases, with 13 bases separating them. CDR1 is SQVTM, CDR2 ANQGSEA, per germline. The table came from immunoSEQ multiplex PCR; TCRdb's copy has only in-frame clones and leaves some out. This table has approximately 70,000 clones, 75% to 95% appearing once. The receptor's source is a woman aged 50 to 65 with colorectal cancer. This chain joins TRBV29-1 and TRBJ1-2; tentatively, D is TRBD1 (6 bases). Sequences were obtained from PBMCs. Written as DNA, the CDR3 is TGCAGCGTTGAAAAGGGGGTTGGAGATGGCTACACCTTC. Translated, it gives CSVEKGVGDGYTF.